One and the same sample provided the 32 T cell receptor beta chains below, sequenced in a study of blood T cell dynamics during melanoma immunotherapy. The table came from immunoSEQ multiplex PCR; TCRdb's copy has only in-frame clones and leaves some out. Here the sample spans about 11,000 clones, about four fifths being singletons. Time point specified: week 3, after first cycle of checkpoint inhibitor. Sequences were derived from blood, sampled from a patient treated with checkpoint blockade. These receptor sequences come from a human donor with melanoma.

This clone was seen a few times. The chain carries TRBV7-2 and TRBJ1-1, with D unresolved. Trimming stripped 3 bases from V and 4 bases from J, with 9 bases between. Germline CDR1 reads SGHTA; CDR2 reads FQGNSA. The CDR3 is 13 amino acids. The CDR3 region is CASSLGIGTEAFF. The CDR3 bases are TGTGCCAGCAGCTTGGGAATAGGCACTGAAGCTTTCTTT.

The chain combines TRBV30 with TRBJ2-5, with D possibly matching TRBD2 (5 bases). CDR1 and CDR2 from the germline V gene are GTSNPN and SVGIG (reference sequence). The CDR3 is 13 residues long. V lost 0 bases and J 2 bases, leaving 7 bases between the germline ends. The CDR3 here is CAWSVRRQETQYF. In DNA, the CDR3 is TGTGCCTGGAGTGTACGGAGGCAAGAGACCCAGTACTTC.

The chain is built from TRBV11-2 and TRBJ2-1, with D possibly TRBD2 on 5 matching bases. Germline lookup yields CDR1 SGHAT and CDR2 FQNNGV. V was pared by 3 bases and J by 6 bases, with 12 bases between. CDR3 length equals 14 residues. This CDR3 is CASSLTGSGNEQFF. Here the CDR3 DNA reads TGTGCCAGCAGCTTGACGGGGTCTGGCAATGAGCAGTTCTTC.

The chain carries TRBV27 and TRBJ1-6; unclear D gene. Germline V gives CDR1 MNHEY, CDR2 SMNVEV (reference sequence). V shed 5 bases and J shed 6 bases, with 11 bases lying between them. This CDR3 region has 14 residues. The CDR3 reads CASSLLGSNSPLHF. The CDR3 nucleotides read TGTGCCAGCAGTCTTCTAGGATCTAATTCACCCCTCCACTTT.

The CDR3 reads CASSPSTNRGTGELFF. The CDR3 coding sequence is TGTGCCAGCTCACCATCTACAAATCGTGGGACCGGGGAGCTGTTTTTT. This chain connects TRBV18 to TRBJ2-2, with D unresolved. The CDR3 is 16 residues long. Trimming stripped 2 bases from V and 5 bases from J, with 15 bases between. Germline V lookup: CDR1 KGHSH, CDR2 LQKENI.

This clone occurred once. V is TRBV19 and J is TRBJ1-2; D is unclear. The length of the CDR3 is 13 residues. Germline V lookup: CDR1 LNHDA, CDR2 SQIVND (reference sequence). The V and J ends lost 0 bases and 7 bases respectively, with 9 bases between them. The CDR3 loop is CASSIEGVVGYTF. The CDR3 region has the DNA TGTGCCAGTAGTATAGAGGGAGTGGTTGGCTACACCTTC.

This clone has a single count. The V gene is TRBV7-8, the J gene TRBJ1-5; TRBD1 matches at 10 bases. Unmatched junction bases numbered 15, after V lost 4 bases and J lost 0 bases. Germline V gene lookup returns CDR1 SGHVS and CDR2 FQNEAQ. CDR3 size: 20 residues. CDR3 region: CASSSAKDRGGFYSNQPQHF. CDR3 in DNA: TGTGCCAGCAGCTCCGCTAAGGACAGGGGGGGGTTTTATAGCAATCAGCCCCAGCATTTT. Full variable domain (outside the CDR3, taken from reference TRBV7-8 and TRBJ1-5): GAGVSQSPRYKVAKRGQDVALRCDPISGHVSLFWYQQALGQGPEFLTYFQNEAQLDKSGLPSDRFFAERPEGSVSTLKIQRTQQEDSAVYLCASSSAKDRGGFYSNQPQHFGDGTRLSIL.

This clone has more than one count but fewer than ten. J is TRBJ1-1 and V is TRBV7-9; D is perhaps TRBD1 (6 bases). V gave up 8 bases and J gave up 4 bases, with 11 bases separating them. The CDR3 is made up of 12 amino acids. Germline V gene sequence: CDR1 SEHNR, CDR2 FQNEAQ (reference sequence). The CDR3 DNA reads TGTGCCAGCGACGAGGGGGGCACTGAAGCTTTCTTT. It specifies CASDEGGTEAFF.

The chain has TRBV19 and TRBJ2-7; 7 bases agree with TRBD1. Germline V gene data show CDR1 as LNHDA and CDR2 as SQIVND (reference sequence). The CDR3 has 14 residues. Trimming at V came to 4 bases and at J to 3 bases, leaving 6 bases not matched to a gene. This CDR3 is CASSTRGQIYEQYF. CDR3 sequence (DNA): TGTGCCAGTAGTACCAGGGGACAGATCTACGAGCAGTACTTC.

Comments on this clone: An end of the junction does not agree with germline; a read error may underlie this. The chain has TRBV6-1 and TRBJ1-2; maybe TRBD1 (5 bases). CDR3 length equals 16 residues. The germline V gene has CDR1 MNHNS and CDR2 SASEGT. CDR3 sequence (DNA): TGTGCCATCAGTGACCTACAGGCCAAGGGTAACTATGGCTACACCTTC. This translates into CAISDLQAKGNYGYTF.

This clone was recorded only once. The chain combines TRBV10-3 with TRBJ1-5, with 9 positions matching TRBD1. The CDR3 is 15 residues long. Germline V gives CDR1 ENHRY, CDR2 SYGVKD. V dropped 10 bases and J dropped 6; count of bases not matched to a gene: 13. The CDR3 DNA reads TGTGCCACCCTAACTGACAGGGGGTTAGGTCAGCCCCAGCATTTT. It encodes CATLTDRGLGQPQHF.

The chain couples TRBV10-3 to TRBJ2-3; 9 nucleotides line up with TRBD1. Germline CDR1 and CDR2: ENHRY and SYGVKD. CDR3 length: 14 residues. Losses at the gene ends were 10 bases for V and 4 bases for J; bases not matched to a gene: 9. The CDR3 bases are TGTGCCACTTCACAGGGGGCCGCAGCAGATACGCAGTATTTT. This gives the protein CATSQGAAADTQYF.

V and J are TRBV7-8 and TRBJ2-5; no reliable D call. V gave up 3 bases and J gave up 2 bases, with 13 bases separating them. CDR3 length: 15 residues. From germline, CDR1 is SGHVS and CDR2 FQNEAQ. The chain's CDR3 is CASSFSGQPQETQYF. The CDR3 DNA is TGTGCCAGCAGCTTTTCCGGCCAGCCACAAGAGACCCAGTACTTC.

This rearrangement joins TRBV11-2 to TRBJ1-3; the match to TRBD1 covers 8 bases. This CDR3 has 15 amino acids. Germline CDR1 is SGHAT and CDR2 is FQNNGV. With 2 bases clipped from V and 2 bases from J, the junction kept 2 bases outside the gene matches. In nucleotides, the CDR3 is TGTGCCAGCAGCTTACCGGGACAGGCTGGAAACACCATATATTTT. This sequence encodes CASSLPGQAGNTIYF.

V and J are TRBV9 and TRBJ2-3, with 7 bases identical to TRBD2. V was pared by 5 bases and J by 2 bases, with 8 bases of the junction left unmatched. Germline values: CDR1 SGDLS, CDR2 YYNGEE. The CDR3 has 15 residues. For the CDR3, the DNA is TGTGCCAGCAGTACAGTTGGGGACTACACAGATACGCAGTATTTT. It encodes CASSTVGDYTDTQYF.

This chain uses TRBV28 with TRBJ1-6; D gene uncertain. This CDR3 has 13 amino acids. Germline V gene sequence: CDR1 MDHEN, CDR2 SYDVKM. V was trimmed by 6 bases and J by 5 bases, leaving 8 bases between them. The CDR3 here is CASSSINNSPLHF. The DNA of the CDR3 is TGTGCCAGCAGCTCCATCAATAATTCACCCCTCCACTTT.

The V and J genes are TRBV11-2 and TRBJ2-2; D is unclear. V was pared by 1 base and J by 1 base, with 4 bases between. Germline V gene sequence: CDR1 SGHAT, CDR2 FQNNGV. The CDR3 extends over 14 amino acids. CDR3 bases: TGTGCCAGCAGCTTAGGCAGGAACACCGGGGAGCTGTTTTTT. As protein: CASSLGRNTGELFF.

The chain couples TRBV6-5 to TRBJ2-1, with 7 bases matching TRBD2. The CDR3 runs 13 residues. V lost 7 bases, J lost 6 bases, and 6 bases stayed unmatched. Germline CDR1 MNHEY, CDR2 SVGAGI. Written as DNA, the CDR3 is TGTGCCAGCACGACATCGGGGGGCAATGAGCAGTTCTTC. It codes for CASTTSGGNEQFF.

The V call is TRBV7-2, the J call TRBJ1-2, with D hard to call. V shed 4 bases and J shed 8 bases, with 14 bases lying between them. This CDR3 is 13 amino acids long. CDR1 is SGHTA, CDR2 FQGNSA, per germline. Here the CDR3 reads CASSSASSAGYTF. The CDR3, as DNA: TGTGCCAGCAGCTCGGCTTCCTCAGCCGGCTACACCTTC.

Worth noting for this clone: This same CDR3 is encoded by further DNA sequences in the sample. The chain joins TRBV15 to TRBJ1-5; D is undetermined. Between the trimmed V and J ends, which lost 0 bases and 3 bases, there was a span of 6 bases. The CDR3 totals 14 residues. Germline CDR1 is LNHNV and CDR2 is YYDKDF (reference sequence). CDR3 sequence reads: CATSRDLVNQPQHF. CDR3 bases: TGTGCCACCAGCAGAGATCTCGTCAATCAGCCCCAGCATTTT.

DNA for the CDR3: TGTGCCAGCAGCTCCCAGGGGGCAGGTTTTGACACTGAAGCTTTCTTT. This sequence encodes CASSSQGAGFDTEAFF. V is TRBV7-2 and J is TRBJ1-1; 8 bases match TRBD1. CDR3 size: 16 residues. Germline V gene sequence: CDR1 SGHTA, CDR2 FQGNSA. V lost 4 bases, J lost 3 bases, and 10 bases stayed unmatched.

This chain joins TRBV5-7 and TRBJ1-2; 7 positions match TRBD1. TRBV5-7 is sorted into the ORF group, with uncertain function. This CDR3 is built from 14 residues. Trimming cost V 0 bases and J 2 bases; bases outside gene matches: 1. The CDR3 here is CASSLEGANYGYTF. The CDR3 nucleotides read TGTGCCAGCAGCTTGGAGGGGGCCAACTATGGCTACACCTTC.

CDR3 DNA sequence: TGCGCCAGCAGCTTGGGGCTAGACATGAACATTCAGTACTTC. Encoded protein: CASSLGLDMNIQYF. This chain uses TRBV5-1 with TRBJ2-4; D is ambiguous. The germline V gene encodes CDR1 SGHRS and CDR2 YFSETQ. Trimming pared 0 bases from V and 7 bases from J, leaving 11 bases between. There are 14 residues in the CDR3.

This clone was counted between two and nine times. The rearrangement joins TRBV2 to TRBJ1-5; 8 bases agree with TRBD1. The germline gives CDR1 SNHLY, CDR2 FYNNEI. The CDR3 is made up of 14 amino acids. The ends lost 4 bases at V and 6 bases at J; junction bases unmatched: 5. The CDR3 is CASSGGQGFQPQHF. CDR3 bases: TGTGCCAGCAGTGGAGGACAGGGATTTCAGCCCCAGCATTTT.

The chain has TRBV6-4 and TRBJ2-7; D call uncertain. The V end lost 0 bases, the J end lost 1 base, and 13 bases lay between the germline ends. This CDR3 spans 16 amino acids. Germline values: CDR1 MRHNA, CDR2 SNTAGT. DNA of the CDR3: TGTGCCAGCAGTGACTCGTATACCCAGCCATCCTACGAGCAGTACTTC. Amino acids: CASSDSYTQPSYEQYF.

V and J are TRBV11-2 and TRBJ2-2, with 11 positions matching TRBD1. Trimming at V came to 8 bases and at J to 5 bases, leaving 10 bases not matched to a gene. The germline CDR1 and CDR2 sequences are SGHAT and FQNNGV. The CDR3 is 16 residues long. CDR3 DNA: TGTGCCAGCCCGGACAGGGGGCGCCATGAAACCGGGGAGCTGTTTTTT. It encodes CASPDRGRHETGELFF. The full variable domain, rest sourced from reference TRBV11-2 and TRBJ2-2, is EAGVAQSPRYKIIEKRQSVAFWCNPISGHATLYWYQQILGQGPKLLIQFQNNGVVDDSQLPKDRFSAERLKGVDSTLKIQPAKLEDSAVYLCASPDRGRHETGELFFGEGSRLTVL.

The gene calls are TRBV29-1 and TRBJ1-4, with 8 bases identical to TRBD1. This CDR3 region has 11 residues. J was trimmed by 8 bases and V by 6 bases; bases with no gene match: 2. In germline, CDR1 is SQVTM, CDR2 ANQGSEA. CDR3 region: CSVRQGEKLFF. CDR3 nucleotides: TGCAGCGTGAGACAGGGGGAAAAACTGTTTTTT. Combining the CDR3 with reference TRBV29-1 and TRBJ1-4 gives the whole variable domain SAVISQKPSRDICQRGTSLTIQCQVDSQVTMMFWYRQQPGQSLTLIATANQGSEATYESGFVIDKFPISRPNLTFSTLTVSNMSPEDSSIYLCSVRQGEKLFFGSGTQLSVL.

The V gene is TRBV19, the J gene TRBJ1-1, with a tentative D call TRBD1 (6 bases). This CDR3 region has 14 residues. V was clipped by 2 bases and J by 6 bases, with 13 bases between them. Germline V lookup: CDR1 LNHDA, CDR2 SQIVND (reference sequence). CDR3 loop: CASSISGAGAEAFF. The CDR3 nucleotides are TGTGCCAGTAGTATATCGGGGGCAGGGGCTGAAGCTTTCTTT.

The genes are TRBV6-1 and TRBJ1-2; D not resolved. V lost 2 bases and J lost 2, with 12 bases in between. CDR1 is MNHNS, CDR2 SASEGT, per germline. The CDR3 is 15 residues long. For the CDR3, the DNA is TGTGCCAGCAGTGAACTAGGAGCAGCGAACTATGGCTACACCTTC. Amino acid sequence: CASSELGAANYGYTF.

The chain carries TRBV11-3 and TRBJ2-5, with TRBD2 matching 9 bases. Germline V gene lookup returns CDR1 SGHNT and CDR2 YENEEA. The CDR3 is 16 amino acids. V lost 0 bases to trimming and J lost 2 bases; unmatched junction nucleotides: 4. The chain's CDR3 is CASSLDSAGGQETQYF. In DNA form, the CDR3 reads TGTGCCAGCAGCTTAGATTCGGCGGGGGGGCAAGAGACCCAGTACTTC.

V and J are TRBV7-3 and TRBJ1-4; 9 bases line up with TRBD1. With V trimmed by 2 bases and J by 7 bases, 8 bases remained unmatched. CDR3 length: 16 amino acids. The germline CDR1 and CDR2 sequences are SGHTA and FQGTGA. The CDR3 sequence is CASSLGTGFGGEKLFF. The CDR3 bases are TGTGCCAGCAGCTTAGGGACAGGGTTTGGTGGTGAAAAACTGTTTTTT.

The chain couples TRBV29-1 to TRBJ2-7, with D perhaps being TRBD1 or TRBD2 (5 bases each). Trimming removed 2 bases from V and 0 bases from J, with 11 bases in between. The CDR3 has 14 residues. Germline CDR1 is SQVTM and CDR2 is ANQGSEA. The CDR3 nucleotides are TGCAGCGTTGAATCTTCCGGGACCTCCTACGAGCAGTACTTC. The encoded protein is CSVESSGTSYEQYF.